The present T cell receptor beta chain was sequenced within a study of vaccination effects on CD4 cells after COVID-19. Across the whole study: All participants had two doses of either the BNT162b2 or mRNA-1273 vaccine.

Isolating CD4+ T cells followed approximately nine days of culture. It was on days 3 and 7 that half the medium was replaced with IL-2 medium. Of note for this clone: The antigen remains undetermined.

CDR3 length equals 15 residues. In germline, CDR1 is SGHRS, CDR2 YFSETQ. The junction had 0 bases not matched to a gene; V was cut back by 1 base and J by 0 bases. The data were produced by immunoSEQ multiplex PCR, yet TCRdb's version contains in-frame clones alone and is incomplete. The sample has more than 50,000 clones; approximately 80% are singletons. The clonotype comes from a human donor who received a COVID-19 vaccine. Sequences were derived from CD4+ T cells from PBMCs cultured without peptide, sampled before COVID-19 vaccination. V and J are TRBV5-1 and TRBJ2-1; 8 nucleotides line up with TRBD1. In nucleotides, the CDR3 is TGCGCCAGCAGCTTGACAGGGGGCTCCTACAATGAGCAGTTCTTC. Protein sequence: CASSLTGGSYNEQFF. Combining the CDR3 with reference TRBV5-1 and TRBJ2-1 gives the whole variable domain KAGVTQTPRYLIKTRGQQVTLSCSPISGHRSVSWYQQTPGQGLQFLFEYFSETQRNKGNFPGRFSGRQFSNSRSEMNVSTLELGDSALYLCASSLTGGSYNEQFFGPGTRLTVL.